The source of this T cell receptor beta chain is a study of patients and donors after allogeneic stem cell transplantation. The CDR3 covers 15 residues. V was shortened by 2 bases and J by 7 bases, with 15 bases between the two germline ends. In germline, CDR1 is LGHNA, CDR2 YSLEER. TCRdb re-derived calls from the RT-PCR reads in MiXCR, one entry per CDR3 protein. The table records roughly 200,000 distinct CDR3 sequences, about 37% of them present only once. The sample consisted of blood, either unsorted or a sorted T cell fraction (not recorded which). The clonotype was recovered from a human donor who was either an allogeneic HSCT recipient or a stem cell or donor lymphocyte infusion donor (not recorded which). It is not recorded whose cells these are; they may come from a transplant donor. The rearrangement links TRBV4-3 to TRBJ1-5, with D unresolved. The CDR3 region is CASSQTPRERQPQHF. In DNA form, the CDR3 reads TGCGCCAGCAGCCAAACCCCACGTGAGAGACAGCCCCAGCATTTT.